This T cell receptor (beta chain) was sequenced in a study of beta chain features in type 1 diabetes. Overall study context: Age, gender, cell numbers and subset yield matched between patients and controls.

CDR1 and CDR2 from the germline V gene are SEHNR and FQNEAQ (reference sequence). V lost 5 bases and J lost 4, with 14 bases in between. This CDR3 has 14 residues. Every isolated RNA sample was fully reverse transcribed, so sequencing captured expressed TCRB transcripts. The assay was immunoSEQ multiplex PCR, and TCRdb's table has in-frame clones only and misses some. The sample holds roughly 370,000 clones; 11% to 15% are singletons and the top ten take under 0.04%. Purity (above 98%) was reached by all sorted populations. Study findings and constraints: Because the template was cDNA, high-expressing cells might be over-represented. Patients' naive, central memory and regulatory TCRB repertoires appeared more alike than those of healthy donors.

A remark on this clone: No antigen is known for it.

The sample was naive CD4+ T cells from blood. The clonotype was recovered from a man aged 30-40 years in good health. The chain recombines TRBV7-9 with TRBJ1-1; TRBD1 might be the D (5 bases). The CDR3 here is CASSHQAGGTEAFF. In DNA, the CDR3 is TGTGCCAGCAGCCACCAGGCCGGGGGCACTGAAGCTTTCTTT.